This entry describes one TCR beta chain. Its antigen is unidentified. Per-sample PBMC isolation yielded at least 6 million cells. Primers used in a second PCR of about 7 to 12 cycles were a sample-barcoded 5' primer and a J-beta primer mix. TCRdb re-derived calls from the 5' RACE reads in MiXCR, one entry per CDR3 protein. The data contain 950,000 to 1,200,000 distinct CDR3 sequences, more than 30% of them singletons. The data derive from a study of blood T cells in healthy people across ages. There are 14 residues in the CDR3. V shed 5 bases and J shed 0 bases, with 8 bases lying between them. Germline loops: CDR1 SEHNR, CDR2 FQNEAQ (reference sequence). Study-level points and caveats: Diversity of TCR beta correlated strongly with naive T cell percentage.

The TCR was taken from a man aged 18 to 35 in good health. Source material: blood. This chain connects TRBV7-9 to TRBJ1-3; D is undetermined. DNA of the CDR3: TGTGCCAGCAGCGCAATCGACTCTGGAAACACCATATATTTT. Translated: CASSAIDSGNTIYF.